The source of this T cell receptor (beta chain) is a study of blood T cell repertoires in COVID-19. Clones were read by immunoSEQ multiplex PCR, and TCRdb kept only the in-frame ones, dropping some. The table has 25,000 or so clones, 90% seen once. The CDR3 contains 18 residues. Trimming shortened V by 1 base and J by 0 bases, and 15 bases separated the two germline ends. Germline values: CDR1 SGHTA, CDR2 FQGNSA. The sample consisted of peripheral blood. The sequence was collected from a man between 65 and 79 years old with acute or convalescent COVID-19. The rearrangement links TRBV7-2 to TRBJ2-2, with D possibly being TRBD2 (5 bases). CDR3 region: CASSLVWSGITNTGELFF. CDR3 DNA: TGTGCCAGCAGCTTAGTGTGGTCGGGGATCACGAACACCGGGGAGCTGTTTTTT. Supplemented by reference TRBV7-2 and TRBJ2-2, the full variable domain reads GAGVSQSPSNKVTEKGKDVELRCDPISGHTALYWYRQSLGQGLEFLIYFQGNSAPDKSGLPSDRFSAERTGGSVSTLTIQRTQQEDSAVYLCASSLVWSGITNTGELFFGEGSRLTVL.